This TCR beta chain emerged from a study of blood T cells in healthy people across ages. Alongside a J-beta primer mix, a sample-barcoded 5' primer served in a second PCR lasting 7 to 11 cycles. Each sample provided no less than 2.5 million CDR3-containing paired-end reads. TCRdb reprocessed the 5' RACE reads via MiXCR and lists one record per CDR3 protein. The table lists around 800,000 distinct CDR3 sequences, roughly 44% of them singletons. For every donor, a draw yielded about 9.7 milliliters of peripheral blood. Turning to this clonotype: Its antigen remains unknown.

With 2 bases clipped from V and 4 bases from J, the junction kept 10 bases outside the gene matches. The CDR3 spans 16 residues. Germline CDR1 reads SGHAT; CDR2 reads FQNNGV. Study-wide points: Researchers report that TCR beta diversity correlated strongly with naive T cell percentage.

Sample: blood. V gene TRBV11-2 combines with J gene TRBJ2-7; 8 nucleotides match TRBD1. This TCR came from a man aged 55 to 70 in good health. The DNA of the CDR3 is TGTGCCAGCAGCTTATGGACCGGGACAGGTGGATACGAGCAGTACTTC. As protein: CASSLWTGTGGYEQYF.